This is a list of T cell receptor beta chains from one sample in a study of blood T cell repertoires in COVID-19. The protocol was immunoSEQ multiplex PCR, while the TCRdb copy is restricted to in-frame clones and leaves out a portion. The sample lists 250,000 or so clones; 75% to 85% were seen once. The sample consisted of peripheral blood. All receptors derive from a human donor in a cohort sampled during active COVID-19. The conserved cysteine and the conserved F or W are not part of the CDR3 here. Expanded clones are given a class, and other clones once, few, many or no size at all.

j_gene	abundance	v_gene	CDR3aa
TRBJ2-7	few	TRBV27	ASSITGDLYEQY
TRBJ2-2	.	TRBV11-2	ASSRLAGISGGELF
TRBJ2-5	.	TRBV6-5	ASSRTGETQY
TRBJ2-1	.	TRBV5-6	ASSYDGGNSYNEQF
TRBJ2-3	.	TRBV3-1/TRBV3-2	ASSQEGADTQY
TRBJ1-1	.	TRBV19	ASSTGVFMNTEAF
TRBJ2-5	.	TRBV25-1	ASSLPQGSLQY
TRBJ2-4	.	TRBV5-1	ASSTDRAAKNIQY
TRBJ1-6	few	TRBV5-8	ASSPDRVNSPLH
TRBJ1-2	.	TRBV10-3	AISESTGQYGYGYT
TRBJ1-6	.	TRBV5-5	ASSSNRGLANSPLH
TRBJ1-1	.	TRBV11-2	ASSLMTGGNTEAF
TRBJ2-5	.	TRBV19	ASSIQYSQETQY
TRBJ1-6	.	TRBV21-1	ASDEQGANMNSPLH
TRBJ1-3	.	TRBV5-1	ASSLPGDHSGNTIY
TRBJ2-6	once	TRBV10-1	ASSSGAGANVLT
TRBJ2-7	.	TRBV14	ASASGSYEQY
TRBJ2-1	.	TRBV6-5	ASSFLAGVEQF
TRBJ2-7	once	TRBV7-9	ASSTRYPGRADEQY
TRBJ1-2	few	TRBV11-2	ASSQDPLQGNYGYT
TRBJ2-7	.	TRBV7-9	ASSPRGSRWYEQY
TRBJ1-4	once	TRBV29-1	SVEPRDRGGEKLF
TRBJ1-6	.	TRBV18	ASSQDRGNSPLH
TRBJ2-1	.	TRBV6-4	ASSDSGAKGYDEQF
TRBJ2-1	.	TRBV29-1	SVPPTSGSYNEQF
TRBJ2-7	.	TRBV19	ASSIGPYGGSFTYEQY
TRBJ2-2	.	TRBV5-4	ASSLRSGGTGELF
TRBJ1-5	.	TRBV30	AWSLRGDQPQH
TRBJ1-6	.	TRBV18	ASSPLEPYPGQPNSPLH
TRBJ2-7	.	TRBV18	ASSPPSRVGYEQY
TRBJ2-2	.	TRBV5-1	ASSLNPQGSLNTGELF
TRBJ2-7	.	TRBV27	ASSPLAAASYEQY
TRBJ1-2	.	TRBV6-5	ASSYSPGTEVYGYT
TRBJ1-1	once	TRBV6-5	ASSPSGGAPTEAF
TRBJ1-1	few	TRBV6-5	ASRAQGTTEAF
TRBJ2-7	.	TRBV6-5	ASTSAGSTYEQY
TRBJ1-1	.	TRBV28	ASSLSFTEAF